These T cell receptor beta chains were read from a single sample in a study of T-cell reconstitution after alpha-beta-depleted transplantation in children. From the PCR reads, TCRdb called clonotypes with MiXCR, one entry per CDR3 protein. Of 200,000 to 250,000 distinct CDR3 sequences in the sample, approximately 9% are singletons; the top ten hold roughly 6.2%. This sample comprised PBMCs from the stem cell graft donor, obtained from the stem cell graft. The receptors stem from a human donor who donated a stem cell graft to a child with acute lymphoblastic leukemia. Both conserved end residues are part of each CDR3. D genes are given only for firm matches. The listing skips clone size in some rows; elsewhere it reads once, few, many or a size class.

len	v_gene	j_gene	d_gene	abundance	CDR3nt	CDR3aa
15	TRBV6-2/TRBV6-3	TRBJ2-7	NA	many	TGTGCCAGCAGCCCCGGGGACTCAAACTCCTACGAGCAGTACTTC	CASSPGDSNSYEQYF
14	TRBV11-2	TRBJ2-2	NA	NA	TGTGCCAGCAGCTTAGTCATATACACCGGGGAGCTGTTTTTT	CASSLVIYTGELFF
12	TRBV24-1	TRBJ2-5	NA	many	TGTGCCACCAGTGACAACCAAGAGACCCAGTACTTC	CATSDNQETQYF
16	TRBV6-1	TRBJ1-5	TRBD1	NA	TGTGCCAGCAGGGGAACAGGGGGGTATAGCAATCAGCCCCAGCATTTT	CASRGTGGYSNQPQHF
13	TRBV27	TRBJ1-4	NA	NA	TGTGCCAGCAGCTTACGGGTGACAGAAAAACTGTTTTTT	CASSLRVTEKLFF
16	TRBV9	TRBJ2-1	TRBD2	NA	TGTGCCAGCAGCGTAGTGCCTAGCGGGGGGGCATATGAGCAGTTCTTC	CASSVVPSGGAYEQFF
16	TRBV3-1	TRBJ2-7	NA	NA	TGTGCCAGCAGCCAATCGCCTGGGACCGTCACCTACGAGCAGTACTTC	CASSQSPGTVTYEQYF
15	TRBV5-1	TRBJ2-3	TRBD2	few	TGCGCCAGCATGAGCGGGGGGGCCCGCACAGATACGCAGTATTTT	CASMSGGARTDTQYF
13	TRBV5-1	TRBJ2-2	NA	many	TGCGCCAGCGGGGGGCCGGGCACCGGGGAGCTGTTTTTT	CASGGPGTGELFF
18	TRBV7-2	TRBJ2-1	NA	many	TGTGCCAGCAGCTTAAGGTCAGGGTCCTCGAGCTCCTACAATGAGCAGTTCTTC	CASSLRSGSSSSYNEQFF
14	TRBV5-1	TRBJ1-1	NA	many	TGCGCCAGCAGCTGGACGTCGATGAACACTGAAGCTTTCTTT	CASSWTSMNTEAFF
15	TRBV7-2	TRBJ2-2	NA	NA	TGTGCCAGCAGCTTAGTCGCTAGGGACACCGGGGAGCTGTTTTTT	CASSLVARDTGELFF
15	TRBV5-6	TRBJ1-1	NA	many	TGTGCCAGCAGCTTGGGGACCCTTTTCGGAGCTGAAGCTTTCTTT	CASSLGTLFGAEAFF
19	TRBV2	TRBJ2-4	TRBD1	NA	TGTACCTTCTGTCCTACCCGGGACAGGAGACCACTAGCCAAAAACATTCAGTACTTC	CTFCPTRDRRPLAKNIQYF
15	TRBV7-9	TRBJ2-7	NA	many	TGTGCCAGCAAGCTTAAGGAGGGCGGACCCTACGAGCAGTACTTC	CASKLKEGGPYEQYF
15	TRBV7-2	TRBJ1-6	NA	few	TGTGCCAGCAGCCCTCAACAGGGAACAGGTTCACCCCTCCACTTT	CASSPQQGTGSPLHF
15	TRBV3-1	TRBJ1-1	TRBD1	few	TGTGCCAGCAGCCAAGGGGCAGGGGGAGACACTGAAGCTTTCTTT	CASSQGAGGDTEAFF
15	TRBV15	TRBJ1-6	TRBD1	many	TGTGCCACCAGCAGAGTTTTGGGACAGAATTCACCCCTCCACTTT	CATSRVLGQNSPLHF
15	TRBV15	TRBJ1-5	NA	NA	TGTGCCACCAGCAGAGATTCTGAGTTCAATCAGCCCCAGCATTTT	CATSRDSEFNQPQHF
18	TRBV12-3/TRBV12-4	TRBJ2-2	TRBD2	few	TGTGCCAGCAGTTTAGCGCGGCTAGCGGGGGGGCGTCGCGGGGAGCTGTTTTTT	CASSLARLAGGRRGELFF
12	TRBV12-3/TRBV12-4	TRBJ2-2	NA	many	TGTGCCAGCAGTTCCATAGTGGGGGAGCTGTTTTTT	CASSSIVGELFF
15	TRBV7-2	TRBJ1-2	TRBD1	few	TGTGCCAGCAGCTTAGAAGGGGACAGGAGCTATGGCTACACCTTC	CASSLEGDRSYGYTF
15	TRBV29-1	TRBJ1-2	TRBD1	many	TGCAGCGTTGACCTTACGGACAGGGGAGACGATGGCTACACCTTC	CSVDLTDRGDDGYTF
15	TRBV6-2/TRBV6-3	TRBJ2-1	NA	NA	TGTGCCAGCAGCCGCGGGGGCAGCTCCTACAATGAGCAGTTCTTC	CASSRGGSSYNEQFF
12	TRBV29-1	TRBJ1-2	NA	NA	TGCAGCCTAGGGACACCTAACTATGGCTACACCTTC	CSLGTPNYGYTF
12	TRBV5-1	TRBJ2-7	NA	many	TGCGCCAGCAGCGAGGCGGGCTACGAGCAGTACTTC	CASSEAGYEQYF
16	TRBV6-4	TRBJ2-3	TRBD2	few	TGTGCCAGCAGTGACTCAGGTAGCGGGGGGTCAGATACGCAGTATTTT	CASSDSGSGGSDTQYF